The 30 T cell receptor beta chains below all came from one sample that was sequenced in a study of T cell responses to AZD1222 COVID-19 vaccine (TCRdb year 2021). The protocol used for the library was the immunoSEQ multiplex PCR assay. TCRdb provides this immuneACCESS table in a form limited to in-frame rearrangements. Some clones are lacking; in checked studies, under half of them reflect an unresolved V gene, and why the rest are absent is not known. The sample contains roughly 110,000 clones, approximately 87% of them found a single time. The ten top clones hold 10% to 15% of the sample. Interpreted using the paper, the time point label stands for: baseline before first vaccination. Specimen: peripheral blood, collected on day 0 of AZD1222 vaccination. The receptor source for this set is an adult in good health.

The chain is built from TRBV4-3 and TRBJ2-3; D unclear. Germline CDR1 is LGHNA and CDR2 is YSLEER. Trimming removed 1 base from V and 0 bases from J, with 2 bases in between. The CDR3 extends over 13 amino acids. The CDR3 is CASSQASTDTQYF. CDR3 nucleotides: TGCGCCAGCAGCCAAGCGAGCACAGATACGCAGTATTTT.

The chain combines TRBV6-2 or TRBV6-3 with TRBJ2-7; 10 positions agree with TRBD2. The CDR3 covers 17 residues. Per the germline V gene, CDR1 is MNHEY and CDR2 is SVGEGT. V shed 6 bases, J shed 0 bases, and the junction held 11 bases outside the gene matches. CDR3 DNA: TGTGCCAGCAGCAAACCGACTAGCGGGTCTAGCTCCTACGAGCAGTACTTC. Protein sequence: CASSKPTSGSSSYEQYF.

The J gene is TRBJ1-6, the V gene TRBV6-4, with a tentative D call TRBD1 (5 bases). This CDR3 region has 14 residues. Germline V gene sequence: CDR1 MRHNA, CDR2 SNTAGT. Trimming removed 2 bases at V and 7 bases at J, with 9 bases between. Here the CDR3 DNA reads TGTGCCAGCAGTGACAGGGGAGGGAATTCACCCCTCCACTTT. Translated: CASSDRGGNSPLHF.

The CDR3 sequence is CASSRSTSGRGETQYF. The CDR3 DNA reads TGCGCCAGCAGCCGATCGACTAGCGGGAGGGGGGAGACCCAGTACTTC. The gene calls are TRBV4-1 and TRBJ2-5; 14 bases are shared with TRBD2. The CDR3 runs to 16 residues. V dropped 4 bases and J dropped 5; count of bases not matched to a gene: 6. Germline values: CDR1 MGHRA, CDR2 YSYEKL.

The chain is built from TRBV11-2 and TRBJ2-3, with 7 bases that match TRBD1. The junction had 4 bases not matched to a gene; V was cut back by 5 bases and J by 2 bases. Germline assignment: CDR1 SGHAT and CDR2 FQNNGV. The CDR3 has 14 amino acids. This chain's CDR3 is CASSVDRVTDTQYF. In DNA, the CDR3 is TGTGCCAGCAGCGTCGACAGGGTCACAGATACGCAGTATTTT.

The chain is built from TRBV9 and TRBJ2-2; D gene uncertain. CDR3 length equals 16 residues. The germline V gene encodes CDR1 SGDLS and CDR2 YYNGEE. V lost 0 bases and J lost 5, with 14 bases in between. The CDR3 here is CASSVETALGTGELFF. CDR3 DNA sequence: TGTGCCAGCAGCGTAGAGACGGCGCTAGGGACCGGGGAGCTGTTTTTT.

The chain links TRBV7-9 to TRBJ1-2; a possible D gene is TRBD1 (6 bases). The CDR3 extends over 16 amino acids. The germline V gene has CDR1 SEHNR and CDR2 FQNEAQ (reference sequence). V was shortened by 4 bases and J by 1 base, with 16 bases between the two germline ends. DNA for the CDR3: TGTGCCAGCAGCTCGGCGGGGGCTGGGGGTAACTATGGCTACACCTTC. Its protein product is CASSSAGAGGNYGYTF.

The chain couples TRBV29-1 to TRBJ1-4; tentatively, D is TRBD1 (6 bases). CDR1 and CDR2 (germline): SQVTM, ANQGSEA. Trimming removed 5 bases at V and 3 bases at J, with 10 bases between. The CDR3 consists of 13 residues. This chain's CDR3 is CSVSGGPNEKLFF. The CDR3 nucleotides are TGCAGCGTTTCGGGGGGGCCTAATGAAAAACTGTTTTTT.

This clone was seen a single time. V gene TRBV9 combines with J gene TRBJ2-3; 8 nucleotides align to TRBD2. This CDR3 spans 14 amino acids. Trimming removed 0 bases from V and 5 bases from J; junction bases left unmatched: 2. Germline-derived CDR1 and CDR2 are SGDLS and YYNGEE. The CDR3 DNA sequence: TGTGCCAGCAGCGTAGCCACTAGCGGAGATACGCAGTATTTT. Protein sequence: CASSVATSGDTQYF.

V usage is TRBV5-5 and J usage is TRBJ2-3, with D hard to call. V lost 0 bases and J 1 base, leaving 6 bases between the germline ends. The CDR3 has 14 residues. CDR1 SGHKS and CDR2 YYEKEE come from the germline V gene (reference sequence). In DNA, the CDR3 is TGTGCCAGCAGCTTGGCCCCAGGCACAGATACGCAGTATTTT. Translated: CASSLAPGTDTQYF.

The V and J genes are TRBV27 and TRBJ2-5; no clear D. This CDR3 is 18 amino acids long. Germline CDR1 MNHEY, CDR2 SMNVEV (reference sequence). V was pared by 3 bases and J by 2 bases, with 22 bases between. For the CDR3, the DNA is TGTGCCAGCAGTTTTTGGTCAACCCTCGGACCATCTCAAGAGACCCAGTACTTC. Protein: CASSFWSTLGPSQETQYF.

V and J are TRBV15 and TRBJ2-2, with TRBD1 matching over 7 bases. V dropped 3 bases and J dropped 7; count of bases not matched to a gene: 8. The germline V gene encodes CDR1 LNHNV and CDR2 YYDKDF (reference sequence). CDR3 length equals 15 residues. In DNA, the CDR3 is TGTGCCACCAGCAGGGGCGACAGGGCAAGCGGGGAGCTGTTTTTT. Its protein is CATSRGDRASGELFF.

This clone has only one observation. The rearrangement joins TRBV9 to TRBJ1-1; D ambiguous. Germline CDR1 and CDR2: SGDLS and YYNGEE. The CDR3 length is 13 residues. V lost 4 bases and J lost 5, with 12 bases in between. CDR3 nucleotide sequence: TGTGCCAGCAGCTTGATGGGAGGGACTGAAGCTTTCTTT. Protein product: CASSLMGGTEAFF.

This chain connects TRBV10-1 to TRBJ1-6; D unresolved. Germline assignment: CDR1 WNHNN and CDR2 SYGVQD (reference sequence). Trimming removed 5 bases at V and 8 bases at J, with 10 bases between. The CDR3 consists of 13 residues. The CDR3 DNA reads as TGCGCCAGCAGTTTGATCACGGATTCACCCCTCCACTTT. As protein: CASSLITDSPLHF.

For this clone: A single base separates this from a much larger clone, so it may be a read error. The genes are TRBV11-3 and TRBJ2-1; 9 bases are a match to TRBD1. Trimming took 3 bases from V and 7 from J; bases not matched to a gene: 1. Per germline, CDR1 SGHNT and CDR2 YENEEA. The CDR3 length is 13 residues. The CDR3, as DNA: TGTGCCAGCAGCTTGACAGGGGGAAATGAGCAGTTCTTC. Its translation: CASSLTGGNEQFF. Using reference TRBV11-3 and TRBJ2-1 for the parts outside the CDR3, the full variable domain is EAGVVQSPRYKIIEKKQPVAFWCNPISGHNTLYWYLQNLGQGPELLIRYENEEAVDDSQLPKDRFSAERLKGVDSTLKIQPAELGDSAVYLCASSLTGGNEQFFGPGTRLTVL.

There are a few counts of this clone. The chain uses TRBV30 and TRBJ2-7; 10 nucleotides align to TRBD1. V dropped 3 bases and J dropped 5; count of bases not matched to a gene: 7. This CDR3 is 14 amino acids long. Germline V gene data show CDR1 as GTSNPN and CDR2 as SVGIG (reference sequence). CDR3 region: CAWRRDRGSNEQYF. The CDR3 DNA reads TGTGCCTGGAGACGGGACAGGGGTAGCAACGAGCAGTACTTC.

The chain employs TRBV5-1 and TRBJ2-3, with D uncertain. The V and J ends lost 0 bases and 8 bases respectively, with 10 bases between them. The CDR3 contains 13 residues. Germline V CDR1 and CDR2: SGHRS, YFSETQ. The CDR3 sequence: CASSLGDVGTQYF. In DNA form, the CDR3 reads TGCGCCAGCAGCTTGGGAGATGTAGGTACGCAGTATTTT.

The chain uses TRBV5-4 and TRBJ2-1; D may be TRBD2 (5 bases). This CDR3 contains 16 residues. V lost 3 bases, J lost 4 bases, and 17 bases lay in between. Germline lookup yields CDR1 SGHNT and CDR2 YYREEE (reference sequence). The CDR3 region is CASSSESGRGYNEQFF. The CDR3 DNA reads TGTGCCAGCAGCTCTGAATCGGGTAGAGGGTACAATGAGCAGTTCTTC.

V and J are TRBV20-1 and TRBJ2-1, with a weak D call TRBD2 (5 bases). Germline V gives CDR1 DFQATT, CDR2 SNEGSKA (reference sequence). V lost 3 bases to trimming and J lost 6 bases, with 9 bases between them. This CDR3 is built from 12 residues. CDR3 sequence reads: CSASSLANEQFF. The CDR3 bases are TGCAGTGCTAGTTCGCTAGCCAATGAGCAGTTCTTC.

V and J are TRBV5-4 and TRBJ2-5; D remains ambiguous. V gave up 2 bases and J gave up 5 bases, with 4 bases separating them. The CDR3 extends over 11 amino acids. Germline V gene lookup returns CDR1 SGHNT and CDR2 YYREEE (reference sequence). CDR3 sequence (DNA): TGTGCCAGCAGCTTTTCCGAGACCCAGTACTTC. This encodes CASSFSETQYF.

The DNA of the CDR3 is TGTGCCAGCAGCTTAGGGACAGCTATTAATGAAAAACTGTTTTTT. This gives the protein CASSLGTAINEKLFF. The chain recombines TRBV7-9 with TRBJ1-4; D is perhaps TRBD1 (6 bases). V was clipped by 1 base and J by 4 bases, with 10 bases between them. In germline, CDR1 is SEHNR, CDR2 FQNEAQ (reference sequence). The CDR3 contains 15 residues.

The V and J genes are TRBV3-1 (or the pseudogene TRBV3-2) and TRBJ2-6; D perhaps matches TRBD2 (5 bases). Germline values: CDR1 LGHDT, CDR2 YNNKEL (reference sequence). The CDR3 is 14 residues long. V lost 4 bases and J lost 2, with 6 bases in between. CDR3 amino acids: CASSPGAGANVLTF. Here the CDR3 DNA reads TGTGCCAGCAGCCCCGGGGCTGGGGCCAACGTCCTGACTTTC.

The DNA of the CDR3 is TGTGCCAGCAGCCAAGATAGCACTAGCGGCTCCTACGAGCAGTACTTC. It translates to CASSQDSTSGSYEQYF. This chain links TRBV3-1 (or the pseudogene TRBV3-2) with TRBJ2-7; 8 bases are a match to TRBD2. This CDR3 comprises 16 residues. Germline V CDR1 and CDR2: LGHDT, YNNKEL (reference sequence). V gave up 0 bases and J gave up 0 bases; unmatched junction bases: 4.

This clone was observed a single time. This chain links TRBV27 with TRBJ1-6; D uncertain. The CDR3 has 16 amino acids. The V end was cut by 6 bases, the J end by 0 bases, with 12 bases between. CDR1 and CDR2 from the germline V gene are MNHEY and SMNVEV (reference sequence). CDR3 loop: CASRFSLSSYNSPLHF. The CDR3 coding sequence is TGTGCCAGCAGGTTTAGCTTGAGCTCCTATAATTCACCCCTCCACTTT.

This clone has only a few counts. V and J are TRBV6-1 and TRBJ2-6, with D possibly called TRBD1 or TRBD2 (5 bases each). This CDR3 contains 16 residues. The V and J ends lost 3 bases and 4 bases respectively, with 13 bases between them. The germline gives CDR1 MNHNS, CDR2 SASEGT. Here the CDR3 reads CASSEGTTWGANVLTF. The CDR3 DNA reads TGTGCCAGCAGTGAGGGGACGACTTGGGGGGCCAACGTCCTGACTTTC.

In its sample, this clone was seen a few times. The DNA for the CDR3 is TGTGCCAGCAGTTCTCAGGACAGGGGGCTTCTGAAGGATGGCTACACCTTC. This sequence encodes CASSSQDRGLLKDGYTF. The chain combines TRBV27 with TRBJ1-2; TRBD1 matches 11 bases. The J segment lost 6 bases and the V segment lost 4 bases, leaving 13 bases of the junction unmatched. The CDR3 consists of 17 residues. Germline loops: CDR1 MNHEY, CDR2 SMNVEV (reference sequence).

The chain recombines TRBV27 with TRBJ2-7; possible D gene TRBD2, 6 bases. Trimming removed 6 bases at V and 2 bases at J, with 17 bases between. The CDR3 spans 15 residues. Per the germline V gene, CDR1 is MNHEY and CDR2 is SMNVEV (reference sequence). CDR3: CASRPRLESAYEQYF. CDR3 DNA: TGTGCCAGCAGGCCCAGACTAGAATCGGCCTACGAGCAGTACTTC.

This chain connects TRBV7-6 to TRBJ1-1; unclear D gene. V lost 8 bases and J 10 bases, leaving 14 bases between the germline ends. This CDR3 comprises 11 residues. Germline V gene data show CDR1 as SGHVS and CDR2 as FNYEAQ. This CDR3 reads CASSGSGVAFF. CDR3 coding DNA: TGTGCCAGCTCCGGATCCGGGGTAGCTTTCTTT.

The chain uses TRBV21-1 and TRBJ1-4. TRBV21-1 is noted as a pseudogene. This CDR3 has 14 residues. This CDR3 is CASRSGTGGEKLFF. In DNA form, the CDR3 reads TGTGCCAGCAGAAGTGGGACCGGGGGGGAAAAACTGTTTTTT.

The chain carries TRBV28 and TRBJ1-5; D unresolved. V was trimmed by 5 bases and J by 9 bases, leaving 17 bases between them. Germline V CDR1 and CDR2: MDHEN, SYDVKM. This CDR3 is 14 amino acids long. As DNA, the CDR3 is TGTGCCAGCAGTCCCCCCGGCCAGGAGAGGCCCCAGCATTTT. It encodes CASSPPGQERPQHF.